Below are 15 T cell receptor beta chains sequenced from a single sample in a study of blood T cell repertoires in COVID-19. The table came from immunoSEQ multiplex PCR; TCRdb's copy has only in-frame clones and leaves some out. The sample has around 130,000 clones; 70% to 90% are singletons. Sequenced material: peripheral blood. The source of these receptors is an elderly woman with acute or convalescent COVID-19.

The chain combines TRBV18 with TRBJ2-3; D uncertain. CDR3 length: 14 residues. CDR1 is KGHSH and CDR2 is LQKENI in the germline V gene. Trimming pared 2 bases from V and 5 bases from J, leaving 11 bases between. The CDR3 protein is CASSPFATGDTQYF. CDR3 in DNA: TGTGCCAGCTCACCATTCGCGACGGGAGATACGCAGTATTTT.

The chain has TRBV5-1 and TRBJ2-1; D may be TRBD2 (6 bases). Trimming took off 5 bases at V and 10 bases at J, with 10 bases between the two ends. CDR1 and CDR2 from the germline V gene are SGHRS and YFSETQ. The CDR3 spans 11 residues. The CDR3 reads CASRGGREQFF. In DNA, the CDR3 is TGCGCCAGCAGGGGGGGAAGGGAGCAGTTCTTC. Looking up the rest from reference TRBV5-1 and TRBJ2-1 gives the full variable domain: KAGVTQTPRYLIKTRGQQVTLSCSPISGHRSVSWYQQTPGQGLQFLFEYFSETQRNKGNFPGRFSGRQFSNSRSEMNVSTLELGDSALYLCASRGGREQFFGPGTRLTVL.

The chain has TRBV6-2 or TRBV6-3 and TRBJ2-1; the match to TRBD1 covers 9 bases. V shed 4 bases, J shed 4 bases, and the junction held 8 bases outside the gene matches. CDR1 is MNHEY and CDR2 is SVGEGT in the germline V gene. The CDR3 loop spans 16 amino acids. Written as DNA, the CDR3 is TGTGCCAGCAGTTCGACAGGGGGGGTCCGATACAATGAGCAGTTCTTC. This gives the protein CASSSTGGVRYNEQFF.

V gene TRBV5-1 combines with J gene TRBJ2-3, with TRBD1 identical over 10 bases. V shed 5 bases and J 5 bases; nucleotides not matched to a gene: 5. The CDR3 covers 14 residues. CDR1 SGHRS and CDR2 YFSETQ come from the germline V gene. The CDR3 reads CASSPGTGEDTQYF. CDR3 sequence (DNA): TGCGCCAGCAGTCCCGGGACAGGGGAAGATACGCAGTATTTT.

The chain carries TRBV10-2 and TRBJ1-2; D remains ambiguous. The CDR3 runs to 12 residues. Germline-derived CDR1 and CDR2 are WSHSY and SAAADI. V lost 6 bases and J lost 2, with 7 bases in between. CDR3 in DNA: TGCGCCAGCAGCGACAACAACTATGGCTACACCTTC. This gives the protein CASSDNNYGYTF.

This clone was seen a single time. The CDR3 sequence is CASSRSPGEQYF. The CDR3 DNA is TGTGCCAGCAGCCGTAGCCCCGGCGAGCAGTACTTC. V is TRBV14 and J is TRBJ2-7; D is ambiguous. The CDR3 spans 12 residues. Between the trimmed V and J ends, which lost 4 bases and 6 bases, there was a span of 10 bases. Germline loops: CDR1 SGHDN, CDR2 FVKESK.

For this clone: Its ends do not fully match the called genes, so a read error is possible. The chain is built from TRBV6-5 and TRBJ1-2; 7 bases match TRBD1. CDR1 is MNHEY, CDR2 SVGAGI, per germline. The CDR3 is 15 amino acids. The CDR3 DNA follows: TGTGCCAGCAGTTACGCCGGGACAGCTGGATATGGCTGCACCTTC. Amino acids: CASSYAGTAGYGCTF.

The CDR3 loop is CASSPTGLPLHEQYF. Written as DNA, the CDR3 is TGTGCCAGCAGCCCGACGGGGTTACCTCTCCACGAGCAGTACTTC. The gene calls are TRBV7-2 and TRBJ2-7; D may be TRBD2 (5 bases). The CDR3 sequence is 15 residues long. The V end was cut by 5 bases, the J end by 5 bases, with 19 bases between. Germline values: CDR1 SGHTA, CDR2 FQGNSA.

The chain couples TRBV5-1 to TRBJ1-5; D is perhaps TRBD1 (6 bases). The CDR3 totals 15 residues. The germline CDR1 and CDR2 sequences are SGHRS and YFSETQ. With 3 bases removed from V and 2 bases from J, the gap between germline ends came to 12 bases. The CDR3 DNA reads TGCGCCAGCAGCTCCACAGGGTTGGGCAATCAGCCCCAGCATTTT. Its protein product is CASSSTGLGNQPQHF.

The chain couples TRBV7-9 to TRBJ1-1; the D is unclear. The ends were cut back, 6 bases at V and 0 bases at J, with 8 bases in the middle. The CDR3 runs to 13 residues. Germline V gene sequence: CDR1 SEHNR, CDR2 FQNEAQ (reference sequence). The CDR3 DNA sequence: TGTGCCAGCAGTCCCAGTTTGAACACTGAAGCTTTCTTT. Protein sequence: CASSPSLNTEAFF. The entire variable domain, with the rest obtained from reference TRBV7-9 and TRBJ1-1, is as follows: DTGVSQNPRHKITKRGQNVTFRCDPISEHNRLYWYRQTLGQGPEFLTYFQNEAQLEKSRLLSDRFSAERPKGSFSTLEIQRTEQGDSAMYLCASSPSLNTEAFFGQGTRLTVV.

The chain is built from TRBV5-1 and TRBJ2-2, with 9 bases that match TRBD1. The CDR3 is made up of 14 amino acids. Germline V gene lookup returns CDR1 SGHRS and CDR2 YFSETQ. J gave up 7 bases and V 4 bases, and 5 bases lay outside the gene matches. The CDR3 region is CASSIQGAGGELFF. The DNA for the CDR3 is TGCGCCAGCAGCATACAGGGGGCCGGCGGGGAGCTGTTTTTT.

This clone came up a few times. The chain employs TRBV25-1 and TRBJ1-1; tentatively, D is TRBD1 (5 bases). CDR3 length: 13 residues. V lost 8 bases and J 2 bases, leaving 12 bases between the germline ends. Germline V CDR1 and CDR2: MGHDK, SYGVNS. CDR3 loop: CASSRGGNTEAFF. CDR3 bases: TGTGCCAGCTCCCGGGGGGGAAACACTGAAGCTTTCTTT.

Details on this clone: The same CDR3 also results from other DNA sequences found in this sample. The gene calls are TRBV14 and TRBJ1-1, with TRBD1 identical over 7 bases. The length of the CDR3 is 15 residues. CDR1 SGHDN and CDR2 FVKESK come from the germline V gene. The junction had 3 bases not matched to a gene; V was cut back by 1 base and J by 1 base. CDR3 sequence (DNA): TGTGCCAGCAGCCAAGCAAGGACAGGGAACACTGAAGCTTTCTTT. Translating gives CASSQARTGNTEAFF.

V usage is TRBV5-1 and J usage is TRBJ2-5; 8 positions agree with TRBD2. Germline loops: CDR1 SGHRS, CDR2 YFSETQ. The V gene end was trimmed by 7 bases and the J gene end by 2 bases; junction bases not matched to a gene: 10. This CDR3 is built from 15 residues. CDR3 DNA: TGCGCCAGCCGCCCGGCTGCGGGGGGTCAAGAGACCCAGTACTTC. Translation gives CASRPAAGGQETQYF.

The V and J genes are TRBV2 and TRBJ2-3, with a tentative D call TRBD1 (6 bases). CDR3 length: 13 amino acids. V shed 6 bases and J shed 2 bases, with 9 bases lying between them. Germline V gene lookup returns CDR1 SNHLY and CDR2 FYNNEI. CDR3 region: CASRGDNTDTQYF. The CDR3 bases are TGTGCCAGCAGAGGGGACAACACAGATACGCAGTATTTT. The whole variable domain, remainder taken from reference TRBV2 and TRBJ2-3, is EPEVTQTPSHQVTQMGQEVILRCVPISNHLYFYWYRQILGQKVEFLVSFYNNEISEKSEIFDDQFSVERPDGSNFTLKIRSTKLEDSAMYFCASRGDNTDTQYFGPGTRLTVL.